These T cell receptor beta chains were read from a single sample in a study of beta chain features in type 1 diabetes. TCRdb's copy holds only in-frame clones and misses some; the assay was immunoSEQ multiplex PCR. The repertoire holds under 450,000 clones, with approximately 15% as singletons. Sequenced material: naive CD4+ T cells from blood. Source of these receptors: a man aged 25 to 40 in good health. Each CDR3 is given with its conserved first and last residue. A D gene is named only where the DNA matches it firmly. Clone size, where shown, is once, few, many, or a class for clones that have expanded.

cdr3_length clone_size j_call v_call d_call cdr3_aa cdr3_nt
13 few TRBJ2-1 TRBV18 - CASCEGNNNEQFF TGTGCCAGTTGTGAGGGGAATAACAATGAGCAGTTCTTC
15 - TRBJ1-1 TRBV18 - CASSPWIHRNTEAFF TGTGCCAGCTCACCATGGATCCACCGGAACACTGAAGCTTTCTTT
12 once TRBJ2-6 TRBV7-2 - CASSTHSTDLTF TGTGCCAGCAGCACCCACTCTACAGACCTGACTTTC
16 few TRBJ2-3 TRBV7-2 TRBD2 CASSLTPAGVTDTQYF TGTGCCAGCAGCTTAACCCCAGCGGGAGTCACAGATACGCAGTATTTT
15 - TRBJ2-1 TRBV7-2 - CASSAKTSSYNEQFF TGTGCCAGCAGCGCTAAGACGAGCTCCTACAATGAGCAGTTCTTC
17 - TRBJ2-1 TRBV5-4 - CASSGFFGRSTYNEQFF TGTGCCAGCAGTGGTTTCTTCGGGAGAAGCACCTACAATGAGCAGTTCTTC
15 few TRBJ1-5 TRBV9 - CASSVSGVVGQPQHF TGTGCCAGCAGCGTAAGTGGAGTGGTCGGGCAGCCCCAGCATTTT
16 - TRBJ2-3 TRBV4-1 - CASSQVSDAMQDTQYF TGCGCCAGCAGCCAAGTATCTGACGCCATGCAAGATACGCAGTATTTT
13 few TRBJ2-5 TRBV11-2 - CASSLKGTETQYF TGTGCCAGCAGCTTAAAAGGGACGGAGACCCAGTACTTC
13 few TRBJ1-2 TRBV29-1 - CSVEDFGRVGYTF TGCAGCGTTGAAGATTTTGGGCGAGTGGGCTACACCTTC
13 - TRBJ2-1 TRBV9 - CASSVAGLNEQFF TGTGCCAGCAGCGTAGCGGGTCTCAATGAGCAGTTCTTC
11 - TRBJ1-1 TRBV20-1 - CSARETGEAFF TGCAGTGCTAGAGAAACAGGGGAAGCTTTCTTT
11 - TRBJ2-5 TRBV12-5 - CASGLISTQYF TGTGCTAGTGGTTTGATCTCGACCCAGTACTTC
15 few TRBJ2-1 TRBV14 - CASSLQGPGYNEQFF TGTGCCAGCAGCCTTCAGGGGCCGGGTTACAATGAGCAGTTCTTC
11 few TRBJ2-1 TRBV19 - CASSRAEGQFF TGTGCCAGTAGTAGGGCGGAGGGGCAGTTCTTC
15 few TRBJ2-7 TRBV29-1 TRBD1 CSVEDLEGARYEQYF TGCAGCGTTGAAGATCTTGAGGGGGCCCGCTACGAGCAGTACTTC
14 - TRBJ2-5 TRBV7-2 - CASSLGHLKETQYF TGTGCCAGCAGCTTGGGACATCTAAAAGAGACCCAGTACTTC
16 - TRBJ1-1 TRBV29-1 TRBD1 CSVDSGTGGWNTEAFF TGCAGCGTGGACTCCGGGACAGGGGGCTGGAACACTGAAGCTTTCTTT
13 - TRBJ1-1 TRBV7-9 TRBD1 CASSPPGGTEAFF TGTGCCAGCAGCCCCCCAGGGGGCACTGAAGCTTTCTTT
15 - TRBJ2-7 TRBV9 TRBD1 CASSATTGAVYEQYF TGTGCCAGCAGCGCAACGACAGGGGCGGTCTACGAGCAGTACTTC
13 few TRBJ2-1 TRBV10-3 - CAISAEGGHEQFF TGTGCCATCAGTGCAGAGGGGGGCCATGAGCAGTTCTTC
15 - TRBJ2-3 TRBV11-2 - CASSLVGTGVDTQYF TGTGCCAGCAGCTTAGTCGGGACTGGGGTCGATACGCAGTATTTT
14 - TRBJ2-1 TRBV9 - CASSVGSSYNEQFF TGTGCCAGCAGCGTTGGGAGCTCCTACAATGAGCAGTTCTTC
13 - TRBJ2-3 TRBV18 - CASSPVSTDTQYF TGTGCCAGCTCCCCAGTCAGCACAGATACGCAGTATTTT
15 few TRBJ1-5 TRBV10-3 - CAISELRAENQPQHF TGTGCCATCAGTGAGTTGAGGGCTGAGAATCAGCCCCAGCATTTT
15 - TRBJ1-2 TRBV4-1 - CASSQLPGALRGYTF TGCGCCAGCAGCCAACTACCGGGGGCCCTCCGGGGCTACACCTTC
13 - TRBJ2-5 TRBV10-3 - CAISGQVQETQYF TGTGCCATCAGTGGGCAGGTCCAAGAGACCCAGTACTTC
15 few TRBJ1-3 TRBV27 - CASSYTGIPGNTIYF TGTGCCAGCAGTTATACAGGGATACCTGGAAACACCATATATTTT
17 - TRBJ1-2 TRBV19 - CASSIGRRQARSYGYTF TGTGCCAGTAGTATAGGCCGGCGGCAGGCCCGTTCCTATGGCTACACCTTC
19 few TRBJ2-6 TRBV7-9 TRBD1 CASSVAPGQANSGANVLTF TGTGCCAGCAGCGTGGCGCCGGGACAGGCGAACTCTGGGGCCAACGTCCTGACTTTC
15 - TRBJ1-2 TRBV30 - CAWSVRLKGGYGYTF TGTGCCTGGAGTGTAAGACTCAAAGGGGGCTATGGCTACACCTTC
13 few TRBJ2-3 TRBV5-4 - CASSPDWGGQQYF TGTGCCAGCAGCCCGGATTGGGGCGGACAGCAGTATTTT
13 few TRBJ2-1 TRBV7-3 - CASSFSNINEQFF TGTGCCAGCAGCTTCTCAAATATCAATGAGCAGTTCTTC
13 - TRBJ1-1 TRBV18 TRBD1 CASSSNRGRMAFF TGTGCCAGCTCCTCAAACAGGGGAAGGATGGCTTTCTTT
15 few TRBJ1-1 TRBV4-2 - CASSQVLGVDTEAFF TGTGCCAGCAGCCAAGTTTTGGGTGTGGACACTGAAGCTTTCTTT
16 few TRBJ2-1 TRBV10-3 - CAISARRAIPRGEQFF TGTGCCATCAGTGCTCGGAGGGCGATACCGCGGGGTGAGCAGTTCTTC
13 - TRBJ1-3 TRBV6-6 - CATRWEPGNTIYF TGTGCCACCCGGTGGGAGCCTGGAAACACCATATATTTT
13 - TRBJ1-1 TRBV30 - CAWINRRNTEAFF TGTGCCTGGATAAACAGGCGGAACACTGAAGCTTTCTTT
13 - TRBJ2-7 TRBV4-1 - CASSPDRRSEQYF TGCGCCAGCAGCCCTGACCGCCGAAGCGAGCAGTACTTC
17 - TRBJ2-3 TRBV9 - CASSVAPGGGGTDTQYF TGTGCCAGCAGCGTAGCGCCGGGTGGGGGAGGCACAGATACGCAGTATTTT
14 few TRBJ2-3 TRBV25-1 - CASSEGGLGHTQYF TGTGCCAGCAGTGAAGGAGGTTTGGGCCATACGCAGTATTTT
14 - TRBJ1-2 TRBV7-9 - CASSLRELDYGYTF TGTGCCAGCAGCCTCAGGGAACTCGACTATGGCTACACCTTC
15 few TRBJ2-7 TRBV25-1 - CASSPPRVGAYEQYF TGTGCCAGCAGTCCCCCACGGGTCGGGGCCTACGAGCAGTACTTC
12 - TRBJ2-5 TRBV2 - CASSQSQETQYF TGTGCCAGCAGCCAGAGTCAAGAGACCCAGTACTTC
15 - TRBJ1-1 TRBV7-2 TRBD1 CASSLKTGFNTEAFF TGTGCCAGCAGCCTTAAGACAGGGTTTAACACTGAAGCTTTCTTT
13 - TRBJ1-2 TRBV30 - CAWSDKARYGYTF TGTGCCTGGAGTGATAAAGCCCGCTATGGCTACACCTTC
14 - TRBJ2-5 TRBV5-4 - CASSRGASQETQYF TGTGCCAGCAGCCGAGGGGCTAGCCAAGAGACCCAGTACTTC
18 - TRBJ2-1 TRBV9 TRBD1 CASSVVGGFNRGYNEQFF TGTGCCAGCAGCGTAGTAGGGGGCTTCAACAGAGGGTACAATGAGCAGTTCTTC
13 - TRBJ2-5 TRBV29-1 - CSVIRLAWETQYF TGCAGCGTTATCAGATTAGCGTGGGAGACCCAGTACTTC
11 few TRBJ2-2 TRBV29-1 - CSVSNTGELFF TGCAGCGTTTCGAACACCGGGGAGCTGTTTTTT
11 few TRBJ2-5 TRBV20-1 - CSASSGETQYF TGCAGTGCTAGTAGTGGGGAGACCCAGTACTTC
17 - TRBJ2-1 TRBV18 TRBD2 CASSQRTSGSSYNEQFF TGTGCCAGCTCACAGCGTACTAGCGGGAGCTCGTACAATGAGCAGTTCTTC
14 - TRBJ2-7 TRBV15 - CATSKDPSGYEQYF TGTGCCACCAGCAAGGACCCTTCTGGCTACGAGCAGTACTTC
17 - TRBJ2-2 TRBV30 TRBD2 CASTGLAGGPGTGELFF TGTGCCTCTACGGGACTAGCGGGAGGGCCTGGCACCGGGGAGCTGTTTTTT
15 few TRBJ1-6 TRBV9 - CASSVAGREFSPLHF TGTGCCAGCAGCGTAGCCGGCAGGGAATTTTCACCCCTCCACTTT
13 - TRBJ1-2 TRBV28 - CASSAYGPYGYTF TGTGCCAGCAGTGCCTACGGCCCCTATGGCTACACCTTC
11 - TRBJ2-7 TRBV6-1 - CAIMAAYEQYF TGTGCCATCATGGCAGCCTACGAGCAGTACTTC
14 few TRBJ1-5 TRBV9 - CASSEDPRGQPQHF TGTGCCAGCAGCGAGGACCCAAGAGGTCAGCCCCAGCATTTT
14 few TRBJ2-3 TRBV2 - CASDEGLGTDTQYF TGTGCCTCCGATGAGGGCCTTGGCACAGATACGCAGTATTTT